These 11 T cell receptor beta chains share one sample of origin, sequenced in a study of T cell responses to AZD1222 COVID-19 vaccine. Some clones are missing from TCRdb's copy, which holds only in-frame ones; the method was immunoSEQ multiplex PCR. The repertoire has about 94,000 clones, 85% of them found once; the top ten carry roughly 5%. The source material was peripheral blood, sampled 28 days after the second AZD1222 dose. The receptors were gathered from an adult who received the AZD1222 COVID-19 vaccine.

Only one count was recorded for this clone. The chain combines TRBV5-4 with TRBJ2-3; D is perhaps TRBD2 (6 bases). The CDR3 extends over 16 amino acids. Germline CDR1 SGHNT, CDR2 YYREEE (reference sequence). The ends were cut back, 4 bases at V and 3 bases at J, with 18 bases in the middle. The CDR3 DNA follows: TGTGCCAGCAGCGATCAGACTAGTCGAGTGACAGATACGCAGTATTTT. Its translation is CASSDQTSRVTDTQYF. The variable domain in full, with the rest retrieved from reference TRBV5-4 and TRBJ2-3, is ETGVTQSPTHLIKTRGQQVTLRCSSQSGHNTVSWYQQALGQGPQFIFQYYREEENGRGNFPPRFSGLQFPNYSSELNVNALELDDSALYLCASSDQTSRVTDTQYFGPGTRLTVL.

The gene calls are TRBV24-1 and TRBJ2-3; unclear D gene. The V gene lost 4 bases and the J gene lost 6 bases, with 13 bases spanning the gap. This CDR3 is 14 amino acids long. Germline V gene sequence: CDR1 KGHDR, CDR2 SFDVKD. The CDR3 spells CATSDPGRTDTQYF. CDR3 in DNA: TGTGCCACCAGTGACCCCGGACGAACGGATACGCAGTATTTT.

The chain has TRBV7-9 and TRBJ2-3, with 10 bases that match TRBD2. The ends lost 5 bases at V and 6 bases at J; junction bases unmatched: 8. Germline CDR1 reads SEHNR; CDR2 reads FQNEAQ (reference sequence). The CDR3 loop spans 15 amino acids. The CDR3 loop reads CASSLGLAAADTQYF. CDR3 nucleotide sequence: TGTGCCAGCAGCCTCGGACTAGCGGCCGCTGATACGCAGTATTTT.

The chain employs TRBV5-6 and TRBJ2-7; D is tentatively TRBD1 or TRBD2 (5 bases each). The germline V and J ends were trimmed by 2 bases and 2 bases, with 11 bases remaining between them. This CDR3 comprises 14 residues. Germline assignment: CDR1 SGHDT and CDR2 YYEEEE. CDR3 residues: CASSFRDGTYEQYF. The CDR3 DNA reads TGTGCCAGCAGCTTCCGGGACGGGACCTACGAGCAGTACTTC.

The chain couples TRBV19 to TRBJ2-3, with 9 positions matching TRBD2. The CDR3 contains 15 residues. With 0 bases clipped from V and 8 bases from J, the junction kept 6 bases outside the gene matches. CDR1 LNHDA and CDR2 SQIVND come from the germline V gene (reference sequence). The CDR3 region has the DNA TGTGCCAGTAGTATAGAGCGGGGGGGCTTGGGTACGCAGTATTTT. Translating it yields CASSIERGGLGTQYF.

This chain uses TRBV27 with TRBJ1-5; D unclear. V was pared by 2 bases and J by 4 bases, with 15 bases between. Germline CDR1 and CDR2: MNHEY and SMNVEV (reference sequence). This CDR3 contains 16 residues. The CDR3 here is CASSLAPGPSNQPQHF. The CDR3, as DNA: TGTGCCAGCAGTTTAGCCCCGGGTCCCAGTAATCAGCCCCAGCATTTT.

A few counts support this clone. The chain combines TRBV4-1 with TRBJ1-4; D is unresolved. The CDR3 totals 19 residues. V lost 4 bases, J lost 3 bases, and 24 bases lay in between. Germline-derived CDR1 and CDR2 are MGHRA and YSYEKL. CDR3 nucleotides: TGCGCCAGCAGCCCAAAACTCACCTTCCAGAGAAAATCTAATGAAAAACTGTTTTTT. Translated: CASSPKLTFQRKSNEKLFF.

DNA for the CDR3: TGTGCCAGCAGTGGTTTGCAGGGTTCGATGGCGAAACAGTACTTC. Protein: CASSGLQGSMAKQYF. This chain connects TRBV2 to TRBJ2-7; D is perhaps TRBD1 (5 bases). CDR3 length: 15 residues. CDR1 is SNHLY and CDR2 is FYNNEI in the germline V gene. V shed 4 bases and J shed 10 bases, with 23 bases lying between them.

This clone was detected once. This rearrangement joins TRBV30 to TRBJ1-1, with D tentatively TRBD1 (6 bases). The CDR3 totals 13 residues. Germline V gene lookup returns CDR1 GTSNPN and CDR2 SVGIG (reference sequence). The V end lost 5 bases, the J end lost 0 bases, and 10 bases lay between the germline ends. The CDR3: CAWDRTLNTEAFF. The CDR3 DNA follows: TGTGCCTGGGACAGGACCTTGAACACTGAAGCTTTCTTT.

The rearrangement uses TRBV9 and TRBJ2-1; 9 bases fit TRBD2. The CDR3 loop spans 16 amino acids. Germline CDR1 SGDLS, CDR2 YYNGEE. V trimming: 6 bases; J trimming: 0 bases; junction bases outside the gene matches: 7. CDR3 coding DNA: TGTGCCAGCACGATTAGCGGGAGTCTCTCCTACAATGAGCAGTTCTTC. Translating it yields CASTISGSLSYNEQFF.

The chain employs TRBV4-1 and TRBJ1-2; no clear D gene. The CDR3 consists of 14 residues. The V and J ends lost 1 base and 1 base respectively, with 7 bases between them. Germline loops: CDR1 MGHRA, CDR2 YSYEKL. The CDR3 DNA follows: TGCGCCAGCAGCCAAGCACCCCTTAACTATGGCTACACCTTC. It codes for CASSQAPLNYGYTF.